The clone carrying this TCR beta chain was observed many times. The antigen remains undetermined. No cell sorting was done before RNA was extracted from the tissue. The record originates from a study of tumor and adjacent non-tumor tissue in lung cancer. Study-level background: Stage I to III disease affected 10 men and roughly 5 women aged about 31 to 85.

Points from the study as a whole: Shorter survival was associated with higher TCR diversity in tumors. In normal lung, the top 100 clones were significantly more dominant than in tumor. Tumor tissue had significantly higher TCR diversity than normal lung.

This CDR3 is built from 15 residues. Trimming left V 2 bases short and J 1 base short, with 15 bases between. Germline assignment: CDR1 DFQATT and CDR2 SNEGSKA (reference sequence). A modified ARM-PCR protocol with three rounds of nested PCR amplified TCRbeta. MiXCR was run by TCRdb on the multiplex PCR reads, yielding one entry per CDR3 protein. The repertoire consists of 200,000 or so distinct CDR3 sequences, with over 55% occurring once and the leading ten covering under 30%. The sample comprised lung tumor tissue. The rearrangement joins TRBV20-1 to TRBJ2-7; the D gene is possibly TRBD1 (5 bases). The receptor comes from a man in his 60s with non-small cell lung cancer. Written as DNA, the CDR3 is TGCAGTGCTAGATCAAGGACAAACCCATCCTACGAGCAGTACTTC. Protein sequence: CSARSRTNPSYEQYF.